Following are 10 T cell receptor beta chains from one sample sequenced in a study of T cell repertoires in cytomegalovirus infection. A single record per CDR3 protein comes from TCRdb applying MiXCR to the reads. Here the sample spans around 350,000 distinct CDR3 sequences, approximately 18% being singletons. The sample was PBMCs. The origin of the receptors is a human donor in good health (CMV status not recorded). Some clones in this sample may be carry-over from other donors' samples.

The sample holds many counts of this clonotype. This chain links TRBV7-6 with TRBJ2-3; no clear D. Trimming took 1 base from V and 0 from J, leaving 2 bases between them. Germline CDR1 reads SGHVS; CDR2 reads FNYEAQ. This CDR3 has 13 amino acids. The CDR3 nucleotides are TGTGCCAGCAGCTTAGTGAGCACAGATACGCAGTATTTT. Its translation: CASSLVSTDTQYF. Full variable domain (outside the CDR3, taken from reference TRBV7-6 and TRBJ2-3): GAGVSQSPRYKVTKRGQDVALRCDPISGHVSLYWYRQALGQGPEFLTYFNYEAQQDKSGLPNDRFSAERPEGSISTLTIQRTEQRDSAMYRCASSLVSTDTQYFGPGTRLTVL.

The rearrangement uses TRBV20-1 and TRBJ1-1, with D possibly being TRBD1 (6 bases). V was pared by 6 bases and J by 4 bases, with 12 bases between. Germline V gives CDR1 DFQATT, CDR2 SNEGSKA (reference sequence). This CDR3 is 12 amino acids long. The CDR3 region is CSASDRLTEAFF. In DNA, the CDR3 is TGCAGTGCAAGTGACAGGCTCACTGAAGCTTTCTTT.

The genes are TRBV12-3 or TRBV12-4 and TRBJ1-4, with D possibly being TRBD1 (5 bases). The CDR3 extends over 15 amino acids. Trimming stripped 0 bases from V and 10 bases from J, with 15 bases between. The CDR3, as DNA: TGTGCCAGCAGTTTAGCCCAGGGATCAGGTGCAAAACTGTTTTTT. Its translation is CASSLAQGSGAKLFF.

This clonotype was observed at least ten times. The chain is built from TRBV5-1 and TRBJ2-3; D possibly corresponds to TRBD2 (5 bases). The V gene lost 4 bases and the J gene lost 2 bases, with 11 bases spanning the gap. Germline lookup yields CDR1 SGHRS and CDR2 YFSETQ. This CDR3 comprises 14 residues. The CDR3 sequence is CASSTGLATDTQYF. CDR3 DNA sequence: TGCGCCAGCAGCACCGGACTGGCCACAGATACGCAGTATTTT.

The genes are TRBV6-6 and TRBJ2-1; TRBD1 matches at 7 bases. This CDR3 has 14 amino acids. Unmatched junction bases numbered 9, after V lost 5 bases and J lost 8 bases. CDR1 and CDR2 (germline): MNHNY, SVGAGI (reference sequence). The CDR3: CASSRQGPLDEQFF. The CDR3, as DNA: TGTGCCAGCAGTCGACAGGGACCCCTCGATGAGCAGTTCTTC.

This clonotype showed up many times. The V and J genes are TRBV7-2 and TRBJ2-4; D is possibly TRBD2 (5 bases). Trimming cost V 5 bases and J 9 bases, with 20 bases left between them. CDR1 and CDR2 (germline): SGHTA, FQGNSA. The CDR3 is 15 residues long. The CDR3 DNA is TGTGCCAGCAGCCCCGATAGCCGGACTTTCGGCATTCAGTACTTC. This encodes CASSPDSRTFGIQYF.

The V and J genes are TRBV2 and TRBJ1-1, with TRBD1 as a possible D gene (5 bases). The CDR3 covers 15 residues. The ends were cut back, 2 bases at V and 1 base at J, with 11 bases in the middle. Germline CDR1 and CDR2: SNHLY and FYNNEI. In nucleotides, the CDR3 is TGTGCCAGCAGTGAATACGGGGGAACGAACACTGAAGCTTTCTTT. Translating it yields CASSEYGGTNTEAFF.

The V call is TRBV11-2, the J call TRBJ2-7, with 9 bases that match TRBD1. This CDR3 region has 15 residues. Per germline, CDR1 SGHAT and CDR2 FQNNGV. J gave up 3 bases and V 5 bases, and 8 bases lay outside the gene matches. The chain's CDR3 is CASSRPGTGIYEQYF. The CDR3 nucleotides read TGTGCCAGCAGCCGACCCGGGACAGGGATCTACGAGCAGTACTTC.

A remark on this clonotype: This sequence may be a read error, since a much larger clone differs from it by one base. V is TRBV7-9 and J is TRBJ2-1; TRBD2 matches at 7 bases. CDR1 is SEHNR, CDR2 FQNEAQ, per germline (reference sequence). The trim removed 6 bases at V and 7 bases at J, leaving 9 bases unmatched. The CDR3 is 14 amino acids. This CDR3 reads CASRLAVGKNEQFF. The DNA for the CDR3 is TGTGCCAGCAGGCTAGCGGTAGGCAAAAATGAGCAGTTCTTC.

This clonotype was seen only a few times. The CDR3 region is CASSFRGESYEQYF. CDR3 coding DNA: TGTGCCAGCAGTTTCCGGGGGGAGTCCTACGAGCAGTACTTC. The chain is built from TRBV6-1 and TRBJ2-7, with 7 bases that match TRBD2. The V gene end was trimmed by 5 bases and the J gene end by 1 base; junction bases not matched to a gene: 5. This CDR3 has 14 amino acids. Germline V CDR1 and CDR2: MNHNS, SASEGT.